This entry lists 2 T cell receptor beta chains sequenced from one sample in a study of blood T cell repertoires in COVID-19. The table came from immunoSEQ multiplex PCR; TCRdb's copy has only in-frame clones and leaves some out. The repertoire includes about 380,000 clones, 85% to 90% of them detected once, and more than 0.95% sits in the top ten. The sample was PBMCs or T cells enriched from blood (not recorded which). All receptors derive from a woman under 30 who had recovered from COVID-19.

The chain couples TRBV5-6 to TRBJ1-2, with D hard to call. CDR1 SGHDT and CDR2 YYEEEE come from the germline V gene. The CDR3 has 14 amino acids. The V end lost 0 bases, the J end lost 4 bases, and 10 bases lay between the germline ends. CDR3 loop: CASSLGTAGYGYTF. The CDR3, as DNA: TGTGCCAGCAGCTTGGGTACAGCGGGCTATGGCTACACCTTC.

J is TRBJ1-6 and V is TRBV19, with no clear D. Trimming took 3 bases from V and 0 from J, leaving 12 bases between them. Germline values: CDR1 LNHDA, CDR2 SQIVND (reference sequence). This CDR3 is 17 amino acids long. This chain's CDR3 is CASSILGGLSYNSPLHF. As DNA, the CDR3 is TGTGCCAGTAGTATTCTAGGCGGCCTCTCCTATAATTCACCCCTCCACTTT.